Below, 30 T cell receptor beta chains from the same sample are listed, as sequenced in a study of CD8 T cells in ankylosing spondylitis. Study conclusions and caveats: What appeared characteristic of ankylosing spondylitis blood was a TCR beta motif of several highly homologous variants.

No antigen has been identified for these receptors. TCRdb redid the calling of the 5' RACE reads with MiXCR, one entry per CDR3 protein. The data contain fewer than 750,000 distinct CDR3 sequences, 15% to 20% of them singletons. Sequencing used blood, either unsorted or a sorted T cell fraction (not recorded which). These receptors came from a male donor with ankylosing spondylitis.

There are a few counts of this clonotype. The CDR3 is CANGQGEGYGYTF. As DNA, the CDR3 is TGCGCCAACGGACAGGGGGAGGGCTATGGCTACACCTTC. The rearrangement uses TRBV5-1 and TRBJ1-2; 10 positions agree with TRBD1. The CDR3 runs 13 residues. V shed 9 bases, J shed 4 bases, and the junction held 6 bases outside the gene matches. The germline gives CDR1 SGHRS, CDR2 YFSETQ. Combining the CDR3 with reference TRBV5-1 and TRBJ1-2 gives the whole variable domain KAGVTQTPRYLIKTRGQQVTLSCSPISGHRSVSWYQQTPGQGLQFLFEYFSETQRNKGNFPGRFSGRQFSNSRSEMNVSTLELGDSALYLCANGQGEGYGYTFGSGTRLTVV.

The chain recombines TRBV20-1 with TRBJ2-1; 7 positions match TRBD2. The CDR3 is made up of 17 amino acids. Germline V lookup: CDR1 DFQATT, CDR2 SNEGSKA (reference sequence). After removal of 1 base from V and 3 bases from J, the junction contained 12 bases not matched to a gene. CDR3 protein: CSARVASGSAHYNEQFF. Here the CDR3 DNA reads TGCAGTGCTAGAGTGGCTAGCGGTTCTGCACACTACAATGAGCAGTTCTTC.

V and J are TRBV5-1 and TRBJ1-1; TRBD1 aligns across 10 bases. Germline CDR1 SGHRS, CDR2 YFSETQ. The V segment lost 4 bases and the J segment 4 bases; nucleotides outside the gene matches: 7. This CDR3 is built from 15 residues. Here the CDR3 DNA reads TGCGCCAGCAGCCCCGGACAGGGGGTCTTCACTGAAGCTTTCTTT. Protein product: CASSPGQGVFTEAFF.

This clonotype was seen many times. The V gene is TRBV9, the J gene TRBJ1-5; a possible D gene is TRBD1 (5 bases). V gave up 0 bases and J gave up 5 bases, with 12 bases separating them. The CDR3 length is 15 residues. CDR1 SGDLS and CDR2 YYNGEE come from the germline V gene. In DNA, the CDR3 is TGTGCCAGCAGCGTAGATGGGGGGGACTATCAGCCCCAGCATTTT. Protein: CASSVDGGDYQPQHF.

The chain links TRBV30 to TRBJ2-5, with 7 positions matching TRBD1. The germline V gene encodes CDR1 GTSNPN and CDR2 SVGIG (reference sequence). There are 15 residues in the CDR3. After removal of 4 bases from V and 3 bases from J, the junction contained 11 bases not matched to a gene. CDR3 sequence: CAWTGSGQQKETQYF. Written as DNA, the CDR3 is TGTGCCTGGACCGGTTCGGGACAGCAGAAAGAGACCCAGTACTTC.

This clonotype has just a few counts. The chain combines TRBV20-1 with TRBJ1-5; D is uncertain. The length of the CDR3 is 13 residues. Germline lookup yields CDR1 DFQATT and CDR2 SNEGSKA (reference sequence). The V gene lost 2 bases and the J gene lost 5 bases, with 10 bases spanning the gap. The CDR3 spells CSARSTLDQPQHF. The CDR3 nucleotides read TGCAGTGCTAGATCAACCCTGGATCAGCCCCAGCATTTT.

The chain couples TRBV20-1 to TRBJ1-4, with a weak D call TRBD1 (5 bases). The germline V gene has CDR1 DFQATT and CDR2 SNEGSKA (reference sequence). The CDR3 covers 12 residues. V lost 5 bases, J lost 7 bases, and 11 bases lay in between. CDR3 bases: TGCAGTGCTCAGCGAAGGGGTGAAAAACTGTTTTTT. Encoded protein: CSAQRRGEKLFF.

This clonotype has only a few counts. The genes are TRBV5-1 and TRBJ2-2; D gene unclear. Trimming took 0 bases from V and 4 from J, leaving 7 bases between them. Germline V gives CDR1 SGHRS, CDR2 YFSETQ. The CDR3 extends over 14 amino acids. CDR3 region: CASSLEILTGELFF. Here the CDR3 DNA reads TGCGCCAGCAGCTTGGAGATCCTCACCGGGGAGCTGTTTTTT.

This clonotype was seen a few times. The chain has TRBV4-2 and TRBJ2-2; D gene unclear. The CDR3 has 14 amino acids. Per germline, CDR1 LGHNA and CDR2 YNFKEQ. With 0 bases removed from V and 7 bases from J, the gap between germline ends came to 9 bases. CDR3 amino acids: CASSQEGGDGELFF. In DNA, the CDR3 is TGTGCCAGCAGCCAAGAAGGTGGAGACGGGGAGCTGTTTTTT.

The chain joins TRBV20-1 to TRBJ2-1, with D unresolved. This CDR3 is built from 15 residues. Deletions cut 0 bases from V and 6 bases from J, with 15 bases between. CDR1 and CDR2 (germline): DFQATT, SNEGSKA (reference sequence). The CDR3 coding sequence is TGCAGTGCTAGAGATCGTGGGCCTGGCGCCAATGAGCAGTTCTTC. It encodes CSARDRGPGANEQFF.

In the case of this clonotype: A single base separates this from a much larger clone, so it may be a read error. The V gene is TRBV20-1, the J gene TRBJ2-7; 7 nucleotides agree with TRBD1. Germline V gives CDR1 DFQATT, CDR2 SNEGSKA (reference sequence). This CDR3 has 14 amino acids. The CDR3 loop is CSQFQRDRVYEQYF. The CDR3 coding sequence is TGCAGCCAATTTCAACGAGACAGGGTGTACGAGCAGTACTTC.

There are a few counts of this clonotype. The J gene is TRBJ2-1, the V gene TRBV5-6; tentative D call: TRBD2 (6 bases). The CDR3 totals 17 residues. Germline-derived CDR1 and CDR2 are SGHDT and YYEEEE. V was clipped by 2 bases and J by 5 bases, with 20 bases between them. CDR3: CASSLDGSLFLHNEQFF. In nucleotides, the CDR3 is TGTGCCAGCAGCTTAGACGGGAGCCTTTTTCTCCACAATGAGCAGTTCTTC.

The J gene is TRBJ2-1, the V gene TRBV15; D is possibly TRBD1 or TRBD2 (5 bases each). This CDR3 is built from 14 residues. Germline CDR1 reads LNHNV; CDR2 reads YYDKDF (reference sequence). The V gene lost 1 base and the J gene lost 3 bases, with 7 bases spanning the gap. The CDR3 DNA follows: TGTGCCACCAGCAGAGGAGGGGACTACAATGAGCAGTTCTTC. Its translation is CATSRGGDYNEQFF.

The gene calls are TRBV27 and TRBJ2-1, with 10 bases aligning to TRBD2. Germline assignment: CDR1 MNHEY and CDR2 SMNVEV (reference sequence). V dropped 7 bases and J dropped 5; count of bases not matched to a gene: 23. CDR3 size: 20 residues. The CDR3, as DNA: TGTGCCAGCACCTTATCGGGGGTCCCACGACTAGCGGGCATCCACAATGAGCAGTTCTTC. Translation gives CASTLSGVPRLAGIHNEQFF.

J is TRBJ1-5 and V is TRBV6-2 or TRBV6-3; D is undetermined. CDR3 length equals 13 residues. Germline V lookup: CDR1 MNHEY, CDR2 SVGEGT. V was cut by 6 bases and J by 6 bases, with 12 bases left in between. CDR3 sequence: CASSRLSGQPQHF. The CDR3 coding sequence is TGTGCCAGCAGCCGGCTCTCTGGTCAGCCCCAGCATTTT.

The chain employs TRBV5-1 and TRBJ2-5; 7 bases are a match to TRBD1. V was clipped by 4 bases and J by 1 base; unmatched bases: 7. This CDR3 is built from 15 residues. From germline, CDR1 is SGHRS and CDR2 YFSETQ. CDR3 in DNA: TGCGCCAGCAGCCAGGGACAGCGCCTCCAAGAGACCCAGTACTTC. Translation gives CASSQGQRLQETQYF.

This clonotype was observed a few times. This chain connects TRBV5-1 to TRBJ1-5; 7 bases are shared with TRBD1. Looked up from germline, CDR1 is SGHRS and CDR2 is YFSETQ. The CDR3 totals 16 residues. The V gene end was trimmed by 1 base and the J gene end by 3 bases; junction bases not matched to a gene: 7. CDR3 nucleotide sequence: TGCGCCAGCAGCTTGTACCCGACAGGGTTCAATCAGCCCCAGCATTTT. Residues: CASSLYPTGFNQPQHF.

A few counts support this clonotype. This chain links TRBV4-1 with TRBJ2-1, with D perhaps matching TRBD1 (6 bases). Germline V gene data show CDR1 as MGHRA and CDR2 as YSYEKL. Trimming took off 0 bases at V and 6 bases at J, with 15 bases between the two ends. The CDR3 loop spans 16 amino acids. CDR3 DNA sequence: TGCGCCAGCAGCCAAGATGTTTACAGGGCTTTCAATGAGCAGTTCTTC. It specifies CASSQDVYRAFNEQFF.

This chain connects TRBV12-3 or TRBV12-4 to TRBJ2-7; D assignment may be TRBD1 or TRBD2 (5 bases each). This CDR3 has 12 residues. V was cut by 3 bases and J by 10 bases, with 13 bases left in between. The CDR3 loop reads CASSFRDQNQYF. Here the CDR3 DNA reads TGTGCCAGCAGTTTCCGGGACCAGAACCAGTACTTC.

Only a few counts were recorded for this clonotype. The chain has TRBV7-9 and TRBJ2-5, with a tentative D call TRBD1 (7 bases). Germline V gene sequence: CDR1 SEHNR, CDR2 FQNEAQ (reference sequence). CDR3 length: 15 residues. Trimming shortened V by 5 bases and J by 2 bases, and 15 bases separated the two germline ends. The CDR3 coding sequence is TGTGCCAGCAGCCCGCCCAGGGGGGCTCAAGAGACCCAGTACTTC. Its translation is CASSPPRGAQETQYF.

This clonotype was counted a few times. The genes are TRBV6-1 and TRBJ2-7; TRBD1 aligns across 7 bases. The CDR3 covers 15 residues. The V gene's germline CDR1 is MNHNS and CDR2 SASEGT. Trimming cost V 6 bases and J 6 bases; bases outside gene matches: 14. CDR3: CASSPGNRGRGEQYF. CDR3 DNA: TGTGCCAGCAGCCCTGGGAACAGGGGAAGGGGCGAGCAGTACTTC.

This chain connects TRBV12-3 or TRBV12-4 to TRBJ2-1; D might be TRBD1 (5 bases). V dropped 2 bases and J dropped 8 bases, with 19 bases sitting between them. The CDR3 runs to 16 residues. The CDR3, as DNA: TGTGCCAGCAGTTTAAGGGGCAGAACTCGTATGGATGAGCAGTTCTTC. It is translated as CASSLRGRTRMDEQFF.

This clonotype came up once. The chain is built from TRBV18 and TRBJ2-1, with TRBD2 identical over 14 bases. The CDR3 runs to 14 residues. CDR1 is KGHSH, CDR2 LQKENI, per germline. V lost 5 bases to trimming and J lost 9 bases; unmatched junction nucleotides: 3. CDR3: CASSSGLAGAEQFF. The CDR3 bases are TGTGCCAGCTCATCGGGACTAGCGGGAGCTGAGCAGTTCTTC.

This clonotype was picked up many times. This chain links TRBV5-1 with TRBJ2-3; 10 bases line up with TRBD1. CDR1 SGHRS and CDR2 YFSETQ come from the germline V gene. Unmatched junction bases numbered 5, after V lost 4 bases and J lost 6 bases. This CDR3 contains 14 residues. The CDR3 spells CASSGRDRGDTQYF. The CDR3 coding sequence is TGCGCCAGCAGCGGCCGGGACAGGGGCGATACGCAGTATTTT.

This chain connects TRBV12-3 or TRBV12-4 to TRBJ2-2, with D possibly being TRBD1 or TRBD2 (6 bases each). This CDR3 comprises 15 residues. V lost 4 bases and J 5 bases, leaving 14 bases between the germline ends. This CDR3 reads CASSSRGRLTGELFF. CDR3 sequence (DNA): TGTGCCAGCAGTTCCCGGGGGCGATTGACCGGGGAGCTGTTTTTT.

The chain links TRBV9 to TRBJ2-7, with D possibly matching TRBD2 (7 bases). The V gene's germline CDR1 is SGDLS and CDR2 YYNGEE. The CDR3 has 12 residues. Trimming took 7 bases from V and 2 from J, leaving 10 bases between them. This CDR3 reads CASGGAPYEQYF. In DNA, the CDR3 is TGTGCCAGCGGGGGGGCCCCCTACGAGCAGTACTTC.

The gene calls are TRBV5-6 and TRBJ2-3, with D possibly TRBD1 on 5 matching bases. Germline CDR1 SGHDT, CDR2 YYEEEE. The CDR3 is made up of 15 amino acids. The ends were cut back, 1 base at V and 4 bases at J, with 13 bases in the middle. This chain's CDR3 is CASSLPSVRADTQYF. The DNA for the CDR3 is TGTGCCAGCAGCTTGCCCTCCGTCAGGGCAGATACGCAGTATTTT. Complete variable domain (other parts from reference TRBV5-6 and TRBJ2-3): DAGVTQSPTHLIKTRGQQVTLRCSPKSGHDTVSWYQQALGQGPQFIFQYYEEEERQRGNFPDRFSGHQFPNYSSELNVNALLLGDSALYLCASSLPSVRADTQYFGPGTRLTVL.

This clonotype was observed a few times. V is TRBV11-2 and J is TRBJ1-1, with TRBD1 as a possible D gene (5 bases). Per germline, CDR1 SGHAT and CDR2 FQNNGV. CDR3 size: 15 residues. Trimming took off 1 base at V and 3 bases at J, with 12 bases between the two ends. The CDR3 protein is CASSLGPGGDTEAFF. The CDR3 bases are TGTGCCAGCAGCTTAGGCCCCGGGGGGGACACTGAAGCTTTCTTT.

The V and J genes are TRBV10-3 and TRBJ2-7; 10 bases align to TRBD2. This CDR3 spans 13 amino acids. Germline CDR1 reads ENHRY; CDR2 reads SYGVKD. With 10 bases clipped from V and 6 bases from J, the junction kept 9 bases outside the gene matches. The DNA of the CDR3 is TGTGCCAGCACTAGCGGGGCACTCCCCGAGCAGTACTTC. It encodes CASTSGALPEQYF.

This clonotype was counted between two and nine times. The chain is built from TRBV10-3 and TRBJ1-1; D call uncertain. This CDR3 contains 17 residues. The germline V and J ends were trimmed by 0 bases and 6 bases, with 20 bases remaining between them. Germline V gives CDR1 ENHRY, CDR2 SYGVKD. CDR3 amino acids: CAISESASTRPLSEAFF. The CDR3, as DNA: TGTGCCATCAGTGAGTCGGCTTCAACCCGACCGCTCTCTGAAGCTTTCTTT.